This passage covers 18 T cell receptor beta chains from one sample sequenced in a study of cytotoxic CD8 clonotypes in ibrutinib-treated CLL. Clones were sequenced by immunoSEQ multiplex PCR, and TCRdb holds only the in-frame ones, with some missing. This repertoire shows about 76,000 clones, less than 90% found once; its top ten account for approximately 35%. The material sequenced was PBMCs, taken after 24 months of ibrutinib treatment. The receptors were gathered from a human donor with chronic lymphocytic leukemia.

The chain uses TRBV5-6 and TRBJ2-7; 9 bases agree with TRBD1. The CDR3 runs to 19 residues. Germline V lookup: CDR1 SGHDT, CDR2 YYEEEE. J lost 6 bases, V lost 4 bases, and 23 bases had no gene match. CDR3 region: CASSLPPGTGFLSISEQYF. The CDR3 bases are TGTGCCAGCAGCCTTCCACCCGGGACAGGGTTTTTATCAATTAGCGAGCAGTACTTC.

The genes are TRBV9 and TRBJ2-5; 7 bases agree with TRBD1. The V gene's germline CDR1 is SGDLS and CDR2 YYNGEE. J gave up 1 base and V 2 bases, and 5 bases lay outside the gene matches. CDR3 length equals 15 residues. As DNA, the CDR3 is TGTGCCAGCAGCGTCAACAGGGGTTCCCAAGAGACCCAGTACTTC. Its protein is CASSVNRGSQETQYF. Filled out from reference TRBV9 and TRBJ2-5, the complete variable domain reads DSGVTQTPKHLITATGQRVTLRCSPRSGDLSVYWYQQSLDQGLQFLIQYYNGEERAKGNILERFSAQQFPDLHSELNLSSLELGDSALYFCASSVNRGSQETQYFGPGTRLLVL.

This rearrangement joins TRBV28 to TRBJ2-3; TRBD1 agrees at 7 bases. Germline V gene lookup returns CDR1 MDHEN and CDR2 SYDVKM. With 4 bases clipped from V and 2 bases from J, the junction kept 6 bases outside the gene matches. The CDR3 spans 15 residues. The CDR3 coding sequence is TGTGCCAGCAGTTCCACAGGGGACCCCACAGATACGCAGTATTTT. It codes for CASSSTGDPTDTQYF.

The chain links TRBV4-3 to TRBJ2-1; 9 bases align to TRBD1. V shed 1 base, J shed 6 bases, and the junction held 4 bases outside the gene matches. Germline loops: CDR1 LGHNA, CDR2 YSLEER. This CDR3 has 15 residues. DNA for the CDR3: TGCGCCAGCAGCCAAGTGGGGACAGGGATCAATGAGCAGTTCTTC. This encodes CASSQVGTGINEQFF.

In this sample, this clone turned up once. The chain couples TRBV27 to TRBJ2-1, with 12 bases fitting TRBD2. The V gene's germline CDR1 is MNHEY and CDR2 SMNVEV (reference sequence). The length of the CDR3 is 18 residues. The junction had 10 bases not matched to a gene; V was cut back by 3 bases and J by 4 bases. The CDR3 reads CASSFSTRLAGVYNEQFF. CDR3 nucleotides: TGTGCCAGCAGTTTCTCCACTCGACTAGCGGGAGTGTACAATGAGCAGTTCTTC.

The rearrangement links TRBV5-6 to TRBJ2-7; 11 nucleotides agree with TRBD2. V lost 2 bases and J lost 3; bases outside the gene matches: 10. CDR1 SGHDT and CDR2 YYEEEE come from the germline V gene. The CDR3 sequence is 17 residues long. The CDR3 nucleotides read TGTGCCAGCAGCTTCAGTAGCGGGAGGGCCGGTTTCTACGAGCAGTACTTC. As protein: CASSFSSGRAGFYEQYF.

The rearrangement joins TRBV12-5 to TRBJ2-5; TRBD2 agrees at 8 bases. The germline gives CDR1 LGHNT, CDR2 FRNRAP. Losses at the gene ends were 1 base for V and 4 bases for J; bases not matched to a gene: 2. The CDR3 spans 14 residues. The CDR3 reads CASGLGAGGETQYF. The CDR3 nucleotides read TGTGCTAGTGGTTTGGGTGCGGGAGGAGAGACCCAGTACTTC.

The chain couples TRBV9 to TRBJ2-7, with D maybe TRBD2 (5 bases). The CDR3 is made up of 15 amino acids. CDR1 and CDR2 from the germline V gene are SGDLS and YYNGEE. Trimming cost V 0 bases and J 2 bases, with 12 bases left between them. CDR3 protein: CASSVGSGRTYEQYF. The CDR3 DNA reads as TGTGCCAGCAGCGTAGGGAGCGGAAGGACCTACGAGCAGTACTTC.

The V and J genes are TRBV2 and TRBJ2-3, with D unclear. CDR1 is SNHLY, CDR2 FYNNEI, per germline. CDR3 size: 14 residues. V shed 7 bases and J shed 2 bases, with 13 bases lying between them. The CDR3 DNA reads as TGTGCCAGCAATTTCGGCCTCAACACAGATACGCAGTATTTT. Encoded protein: CASNFGLNTDTQYF.

CDR3 DNA: TGTGCCAGCTCACCTCTGGGCTCAGATACGCAGTATTTT. This encodes CASSPLGSDTQYF. The rearrangement links TRBV18 to TRBJ2-3; D uncertain. CDR3 length: 13 residues. V was clipped by 3 bases and J by 4 bases, with 8 bases between them. Germline assignment: CDR1 KGHSH and CDR2 LQKENI.

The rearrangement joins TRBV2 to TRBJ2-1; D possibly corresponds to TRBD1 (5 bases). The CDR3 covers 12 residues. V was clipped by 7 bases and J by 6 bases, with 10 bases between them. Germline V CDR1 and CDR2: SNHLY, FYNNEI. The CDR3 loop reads CASKDIRNEQFF. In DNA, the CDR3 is TGTGCCAGCAAGGACATCCGCAATGAGCAGTTCTTC.

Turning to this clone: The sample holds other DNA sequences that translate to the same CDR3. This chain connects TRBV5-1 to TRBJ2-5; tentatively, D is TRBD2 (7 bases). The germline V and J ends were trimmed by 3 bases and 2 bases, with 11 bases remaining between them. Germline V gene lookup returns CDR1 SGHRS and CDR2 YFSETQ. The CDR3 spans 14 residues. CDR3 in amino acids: CASSSGGGQETQYF. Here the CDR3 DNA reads TGCGCCAGCAGCTCGGGGGGCGGACAAGAGACCCAGTACTTC.

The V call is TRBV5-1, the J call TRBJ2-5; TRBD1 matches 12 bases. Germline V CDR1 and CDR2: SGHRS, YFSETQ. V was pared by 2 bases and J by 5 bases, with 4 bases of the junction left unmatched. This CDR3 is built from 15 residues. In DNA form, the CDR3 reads TGCGCCAGCAGCTTCCGGGACAGGGGGCGGGAGACCCAGTACTTC. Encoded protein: CASSFRDRGRETQYF.

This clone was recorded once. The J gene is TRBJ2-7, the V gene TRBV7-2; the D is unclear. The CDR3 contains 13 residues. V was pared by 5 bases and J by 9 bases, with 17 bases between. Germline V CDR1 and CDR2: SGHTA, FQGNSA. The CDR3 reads CASSPGPQLRQYF. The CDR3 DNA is TGTGCCAGCAGCCCGGGTCCTCAACTAAGGCAGTACTTC. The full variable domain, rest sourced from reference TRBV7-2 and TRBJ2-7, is GAGVSQSPSNKVTEKGKDVELRCDPISGHTALYWYRQSLGQGLEFLIYFQGNSAPDKSGLPSDRFSAERTGGSVSTLTIQRTQQEDSAVYLCASSPGPQLRQYFGPGTRLTVT.

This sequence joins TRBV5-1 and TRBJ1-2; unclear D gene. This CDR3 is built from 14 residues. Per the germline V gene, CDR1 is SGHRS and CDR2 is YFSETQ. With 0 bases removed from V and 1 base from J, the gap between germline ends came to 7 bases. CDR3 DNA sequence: TGCGCCAGCAGCTTGGTACGGGGTAACTATGGCTACACCTTC. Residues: CASSLVRGNYGYTF.

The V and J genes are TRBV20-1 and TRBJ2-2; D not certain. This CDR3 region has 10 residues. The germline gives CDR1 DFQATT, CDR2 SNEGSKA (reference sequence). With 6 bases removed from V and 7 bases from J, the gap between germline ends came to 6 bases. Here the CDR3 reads CSATNGELFF. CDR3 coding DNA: TGCAGTGCAACAAACGGGGAGCTGTTTTTT.

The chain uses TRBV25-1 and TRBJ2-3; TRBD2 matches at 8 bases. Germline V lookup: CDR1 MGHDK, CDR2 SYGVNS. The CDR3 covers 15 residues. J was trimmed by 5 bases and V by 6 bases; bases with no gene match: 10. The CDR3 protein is CASRGWREEGDTQYF. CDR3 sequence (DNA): TGTGCCAGCAGGGGCTGGCGGGAGGAAGGAGATACGCAGTATTTT.

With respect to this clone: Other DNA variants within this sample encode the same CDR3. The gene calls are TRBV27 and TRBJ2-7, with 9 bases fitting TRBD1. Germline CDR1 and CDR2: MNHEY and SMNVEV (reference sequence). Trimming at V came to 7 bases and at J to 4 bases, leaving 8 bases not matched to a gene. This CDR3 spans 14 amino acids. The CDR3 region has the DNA TGTGCCAGCAAAATCCGGGACAGGGCGTACGAGCAGTACTTC. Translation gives CASKIRDRAYEQYF.